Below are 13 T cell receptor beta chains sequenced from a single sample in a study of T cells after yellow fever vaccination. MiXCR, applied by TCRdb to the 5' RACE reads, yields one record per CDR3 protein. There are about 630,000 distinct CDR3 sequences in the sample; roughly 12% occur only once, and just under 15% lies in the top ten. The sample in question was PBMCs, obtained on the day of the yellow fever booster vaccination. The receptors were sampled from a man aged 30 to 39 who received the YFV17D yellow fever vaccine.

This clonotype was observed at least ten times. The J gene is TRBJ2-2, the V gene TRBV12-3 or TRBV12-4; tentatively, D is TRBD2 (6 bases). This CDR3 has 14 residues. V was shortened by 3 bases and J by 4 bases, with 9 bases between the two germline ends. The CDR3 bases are TGTGCCAGCAGTTTTCGGGGGACCACCGGGGAGCTGTTTTTT. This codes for CASSFRGTTGELFF.

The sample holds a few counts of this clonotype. The CDR3 sequence: CASSYRALGEQYF. DNA for the CDR3: TGTGCCAGCAGTTATCGGGCCCTCGGGGAGCAGTACTTC. The chain employs TRBV6-2 or TRBV6-3 and TRBJ2-7; D unresolved. From germline, CDR1 is MNHEY and CDR2 SVGEGT. Trimming cost V 3 bases and J 7 bases, with 13 bases left between them. The CDR3 extends over 13 amino acids.

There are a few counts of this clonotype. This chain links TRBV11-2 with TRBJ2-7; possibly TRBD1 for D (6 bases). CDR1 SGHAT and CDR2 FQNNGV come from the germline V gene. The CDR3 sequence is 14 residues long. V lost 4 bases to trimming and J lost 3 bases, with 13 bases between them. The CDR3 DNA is TGTGCCAGCAGCTCCACACAGGGTAGCTACGAGCAGTACTTC. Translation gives CASSSTQGSYEQYF.

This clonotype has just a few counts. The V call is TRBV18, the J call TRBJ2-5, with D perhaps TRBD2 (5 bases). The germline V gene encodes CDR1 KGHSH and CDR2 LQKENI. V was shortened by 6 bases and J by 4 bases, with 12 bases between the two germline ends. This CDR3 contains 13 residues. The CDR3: CASSPIGGETQYF. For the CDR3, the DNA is TGTGCCAGCTCCCCCATCGGAGGAGAGACCCAGTACTTC.

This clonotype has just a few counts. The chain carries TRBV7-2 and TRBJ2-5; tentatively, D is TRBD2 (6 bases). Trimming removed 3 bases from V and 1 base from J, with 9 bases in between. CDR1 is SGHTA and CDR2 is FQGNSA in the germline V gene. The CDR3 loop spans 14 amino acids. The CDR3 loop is CASSFISGQETQYF. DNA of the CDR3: TGTGCCAGCAGCTTCATTAGCGGCCAAGAGACCCAGTACTTC.

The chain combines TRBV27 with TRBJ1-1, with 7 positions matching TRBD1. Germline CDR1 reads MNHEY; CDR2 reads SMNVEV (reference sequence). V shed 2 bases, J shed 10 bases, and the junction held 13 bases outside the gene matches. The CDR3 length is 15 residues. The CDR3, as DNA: TGTGCCAGCAGTTTAAAGTTCGTAGGACAGGCAGCAGCTTTCTTT. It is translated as CASSLKFVGQAAAFF.

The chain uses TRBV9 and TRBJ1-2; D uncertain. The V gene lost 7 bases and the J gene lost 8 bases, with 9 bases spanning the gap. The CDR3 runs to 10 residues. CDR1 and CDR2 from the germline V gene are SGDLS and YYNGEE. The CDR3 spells CASGEMGYTF. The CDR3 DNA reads TGTGCCAGCGGAGAGATGGGCTACACCTTC.

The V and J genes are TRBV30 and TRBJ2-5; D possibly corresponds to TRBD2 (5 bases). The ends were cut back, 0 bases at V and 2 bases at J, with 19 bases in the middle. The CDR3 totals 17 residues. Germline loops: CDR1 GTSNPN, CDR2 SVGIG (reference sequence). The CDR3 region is CAWSVAVATPLQETQYF. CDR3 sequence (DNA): TGTGCCTGGAGTGTAGCGGTGGCGACACCCTTGCAAGAGACCCAGTACTTC.

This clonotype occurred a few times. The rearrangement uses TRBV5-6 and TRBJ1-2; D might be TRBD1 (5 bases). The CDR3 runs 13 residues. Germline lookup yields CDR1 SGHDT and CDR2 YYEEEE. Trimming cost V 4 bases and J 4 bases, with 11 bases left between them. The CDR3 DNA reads TGTGCCAGCAGCGAGGGGTCCGGCTATGGCTACACCTTC. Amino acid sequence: CASSEGSGYGYTF.

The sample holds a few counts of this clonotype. The CDR3 loop is CASGGRAGPNTQYF. In DNA form, the CDR3 reads TGTGCCAGCGGGGGGCGAGCGGGGCCGAATACGCAGTATTTT. V is TRBV28 and J is TRBJ2-3; TRBD2 is a possible D gene (7 bases). Germline lookup yields CDR1 MDHEN and CDR2 SYDVKM. The CDR3 extends over 14 amino acids. Trimming removed 8 bases from V and 7 bases from J, with 19 bases in between.

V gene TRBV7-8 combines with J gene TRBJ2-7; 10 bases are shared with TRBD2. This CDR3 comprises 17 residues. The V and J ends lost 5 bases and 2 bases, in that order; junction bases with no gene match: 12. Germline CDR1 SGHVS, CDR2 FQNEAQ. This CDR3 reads CASSQPPWTSGAYEQYF. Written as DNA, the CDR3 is TGTGCCAGCAGCCAGCCCCCGTGGACTAGCGGAGCCTACGAGCAGTACTTC.

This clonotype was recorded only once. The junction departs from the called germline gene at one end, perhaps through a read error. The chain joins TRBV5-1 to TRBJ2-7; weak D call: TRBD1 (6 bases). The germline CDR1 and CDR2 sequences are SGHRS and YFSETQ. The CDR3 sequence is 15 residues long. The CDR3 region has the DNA TGCGCCAGCAGCTTGACTGGACAGAACGTCTACGAGCTGTACTTC. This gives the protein CASSLTGQNVYELYF.

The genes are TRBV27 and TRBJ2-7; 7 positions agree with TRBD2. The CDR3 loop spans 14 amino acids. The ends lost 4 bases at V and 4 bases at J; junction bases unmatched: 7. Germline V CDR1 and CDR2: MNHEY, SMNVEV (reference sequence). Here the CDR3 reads CASSSTRERYEQYF. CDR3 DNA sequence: TGTGCCAGCAGTTCCACGCGGGAGCGATACGAGCAGTACTTC.